This T cell receptor (beta chain) was obtained from a study of blood T cells in healthy people across ages. Through a sample-barcoded 5' primer and a J-beta primer mix, a second PCR was run for roughly 6 to 12 cycles. Each CDR3 protein gets one entry after TCRdb re-called the 5' RACE reads with MiXCR. The table records about 830,000 distinct CDR3 sequences, about 59% of them present only once. Comment on this clonotype: Antigen unknown.

The CDR3 is made up of 14 amino acids. Germline V gene lookup returns CDR1 DFQATT and CDR2 SNEGSKA (reference sequence). Findings and caveats of the study: Unsorted PBMC input precluded a conclusive naive versus antigen-experienced comparison.

The sequencing input was blood. The clonotype was recovered from a man aged 30 to 45 in good health. The gene calls are TRBV20-1 and TRBJ2-7, with D unresolved. Matching the DNA end better, TRBJ2-5 makes the J call doubtful. CDR3 sequence: CSASESAGTKTQYF. The CDR3 region has the DNA TGCAGTGCTAGTGAGTCGGCAGGCACCAAGACCCAGTACTTC.